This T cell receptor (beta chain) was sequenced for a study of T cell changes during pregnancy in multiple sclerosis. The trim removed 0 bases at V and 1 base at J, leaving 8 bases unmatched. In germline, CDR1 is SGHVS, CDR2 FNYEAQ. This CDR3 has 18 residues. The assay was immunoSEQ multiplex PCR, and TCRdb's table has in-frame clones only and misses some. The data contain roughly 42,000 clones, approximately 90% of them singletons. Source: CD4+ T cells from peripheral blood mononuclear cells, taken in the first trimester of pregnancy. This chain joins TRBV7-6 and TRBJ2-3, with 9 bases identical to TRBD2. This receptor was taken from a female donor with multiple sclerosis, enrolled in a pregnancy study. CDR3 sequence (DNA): TGTGCCAGCAGCTTAGCTCCTCTTAGCGGGAGCCGCACAGATACGCAGTATTTT. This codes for CASSLAPLSGSRTDTQYF.